This T cell receptor beta chain comes out of a study of cytomegalovirus exposure and HLA in healthy donors. For the study at large: About 79% of roughly 430 genotyped donors fell in the Caucasian-associated ancestry cluster.

Study results and caveats: Prior analysis indicated that the majority of TCR beta V segments exhibited productivity approximately 90% or approximately 30% of the time. Accurate predictions that matched the HLA-A and HLA-B alleles of most subjects were reportedly made from TCR beta sequences. Most TCR sequences were uncommon, yet certain public TCRs appeared in many donors.

On this clone: Its target is unknown.

This CDR3 is 16 amino acids long. PCR used 60 Vbeta primers and 13 Jbeta primers. Profiling relied on immunoSEQ multiplex PCR, and the TCRdb table lists in-frame clones only, not all of them. The table has roughly 95,000 clones, roughly four fifths seen once; the top ten hold approximately 3.6%. The rearrangement uses TRBV12-2 and TRBJ2-3; the table's D call TRBD2 went unverified against the DNA. TRBV12-2 is a pseudogene. The clonotype originates from a man aged 25 to 40 in good health and CMV-seropositive. Input material: PBMCs. The CDR3 DNA reads TGTGCAAGTCGCGTGGGACTAGCGGGAGTGACAGATACGCAGTATTTT. Translating it yields CASRVGLAGVTDTQYF.